This T cell receptor beta chain stems from a study of blood T cell repertoires in COVID-19. Across the study: There were acute and convalescent COVID-19 samples, and they came from the United States, Italy and Spain.

Original processing methods: Amplified reference gene primers provided the basis for estimating nucleated cell counts. Data came from immunoSEQ multiplex PCR; TCRdb stores just in-frame clones and leaves some out. The V and J calls and clone size come from that table; D and trimming were worked out from the DNA. Of 310,000 or so clones in the sample, more than 75% are singletons; the top ten hold over 2%. The CDR3 extends over 14 amino acids. The germline V gene encodes CDR1 LNHDA and CDR2 SQIVND (reference sequence). V was cut by 5 bases and J by 8 bases, with 13 bases left in between. The sequenced sample was peripheral blood. This receptor was obtained from a woman in her twenties or thirties who had recovered from COVID-19. The chain carries TRBV19 and TRBJ1-6, with a possible D match to TRBD1 (6 bases). CDR3 coding DNA: TGTGCCAGTAGTTTGCGGACAGCTGATTCACCCCTCCACTTT. Translation: CASSLRTADSPLHF.